This T cell receptor (beta chain) was observed in a study of cytomegalovirus exposure and HLA in healthy donors. The overall study: From donors who were HLA-typed, an early data release held 80 million to 95 million unique TCRs. The study's findings and limits: Rare TCR sequences predominated, though certain public TCRs were found in many donors. The classifier was said to identify cytomegalovirus status with high specificity and sensitivity. Some V segments could not be told apart, so they were left out, TRBV6-2 and TRBV6-3 among them.

This CDR3 comprises 18 residues. The V and J ends lost 2 bases and 7 bases respectively, with 25 bases between them. Germline CDR1 SGDLS, CDR2 YYNGEE. This PCR relied on a set of 60 Vbeta primers and 13 Jbeta primers. The assay was immunoSEQ multiplex PCR, and TCRdb's table has in-frame clones only and misses some. The repertoire holds about 160,000 clones, with about four fifths as singletons. A remark on this clone: The antigen remains undetermined.

This receptor was identified in a man in his fifties or sixties in good health and CMV-seropositive. This chain connects TRBV9 to TRBJ2-1, with a weak D call TRBD2 (5 bases). The sequenced sample was PBMCs. The CDR3 reads CASSVDPPGRRSWNEQFF. The DNA for the CDR3 is TGTGCCAGCAGCGTCGACCCCCCCGGACGGAGGAGTTGGAATGAGCAGTTCTTC.